This is a list of T cell receptor beta chains from one sample in a study of shared clonotypes between healthy human individuals. The table came from immunoSEQ multiplex PCR; TCRdb's copy has only in-frame clones and leaves some out. The table records about 2 million clones, over 85% of them present only once. The sequenced sample was naive CD8+ T cells sorted from blood. These TCRs come from a man aged 18 to 30 in good health. Both conserved end residues are part of each CDR3. A D gene is named only where the DNA matches it firmly. Only some rows state a clone size, as once, few, many or a class for expanded clones.

.	.	TRBV4-1	TRBJ1-5	TGCGCCAGCAGCCAAGTTGGGGCTTATCAGCCCCAGCATTTT	CASSQVGAYQPQHF
TRBD1	.	TRBV2	TRBJ2-3	TGTGCCAGCAGTGCGGCCGATGTACAGGGGGTTGGCACAGATACGCAGTATTTT	CASSAADVQGVGTDTQYF
TRBD1	.	TRBV7-9	TRBJ2-7	TGTGCCAGCAGCCCCGGGACAGGGATCGAGCAGTACTTC	CASSPGTGIEQYF
.	.	TRBV11-2	TRBJ2-3	TGTGCCAGCAGCTTGAGGGGACCCACAGATACGCAGTATTTT	CASSLRGPTDTQYF
TRBD2	.	TRBV10-3	TRBJ2-2	TGTGCCATCAACACGAGACTAGCGGGGGCCATAAACACCGGGGAGCTGTTTTTT	CAINTRLAGAINTGELFF
TRBD1	once	TRBV25-1	TRBJ2-3	TGTGCCAGCAGCGTCTTGGGACAGGGGGCAGATACGCAGTATTTT	CASSVLGQGADTQYF
.	once	TRBV27	TRBJ2-7	TGTGCCAGCAGTTTATCGGGGGGACTCGGCTCCTACGAGCAGTACTTC	CASSLSGGLGSYEQYF
TRBD1	.	TRBV5-4	TRBJ2-7	TGTGCCAGCAGCTGGGACAGGGGAAACGAGCAGTACTTC	CASSWDRGNEQYF
TRBD1	.	TRBV4-3	TRBJ2-2	TGCGCCAGCAGCCAGCTTCACCCACAGGGGTTCCTCGGGGAGCTGTTTTTT	CASSQLHPQGFLGELFF
.	.	TRBV10-3	TRBJ2-1	TGTGCCATCAGGGAGGGGGGCCCTTACAATGAGCAGTTCTTC	CAIREGGPYNEQFF
TRBD1	.	TRBV2	TRBJ1-2	TGTGCCAGCCTTACCGGGACAGGGAGTTCCGTACACTACACCTTC	CASLTGTGSSVHYTF
.	.	TRBV4-1	TRBJ2-1	TGCGCCAGCAGTGGGATCTCGTCCTACAATGAGCAGTTCTTC	CASSGISSYNEQFF
.	once	TRBV7-9	TRBJ1-2	TGTGCCAGCAGCTTCGATTACCGGGACATCCGATTCTATGGCTACACCTTC	CASSFDYRDIRFYGYTF